This TCR beta chain was captured in a study of memory CD4+ T cells and cytomegalovirus serostatus. The CDR3 runs 16 residues. Trimming stripped 0 bases from V and 5 bases from J, with 17 bases between. The germline V gene encodes CDR1 LGHNA and CDR2 YSLEER. This table comes from immunoSEQ multiplex PCR, and its TCRdb copy is limited to in-frame clones, with some not included. The table lists some 40,000 clones, less than 80% of them singletons. The study, taken as a whole, reports: A US-trained random forest predicted CMV serostatus with median AUC around 0.9.

The sort gate was single viable CD3+CD4+CD8-CD45RO+ cells for memory CD4+ T cells. Donors' CMV status reflects serum IgG against pp150, pp28, p38, p52. Total CD4+ T cells were enriched by CD4 positive selection. On this clone itself: Its antigen is unknown.

Sequenced sample: memory CD4+ T cells from blood. This TCR derives from an adult in good health and CMV-seropositive. V is TRBV4-3 and J is TRBJ2-7; D is perhaps TRBD1 (6 bases). The CDR3 region is CASSQDNTGSFDEQYF. The CDR3 DNA is TGCGCCAGCAGCCAAGATAACACAGGGTCATTCGACGAGCAGTACTTC.